What follows are 7 T cell receptor beta chains derived from one specimen sequenced in a study of cytomegalovirus exposure and HLA in healthy donors. In the PCR, 60 Vbeta and 13 Jbeta primers were used. The repertoire was sequenced with immunoSEQ multiplex PCR; TCRdb's copy has only in-frame clones and lacks some. Of approximately 120,000 clones listed, about 80% were seen once; the top ten hold around 4%. Sequencing was carried out using PBMCs. These TCRs come from a man aged 40-49 years in good health and CMV-seronegative.

V gene TRBV9 combines with J gene TRBJ2-2; TRBD1 matches 9 bases. V gave up 3 bases and J gave up 1 base; unmatched junction bases: 4. There are 16 residues in the CDR3. In germline, CDR1 is SGDLS, CDR2 YYNGEE. CDR3 sequence: CASSGTGAKNTGELFF. The CDR3 DNA follows: TGTGCCAGCAGCGGGACAGGGGCGAAGAACACCGGGGAGCTGTTTTTT.

The rearrangement joins TRBV5-1 to TRBJ1-1; TRBD1 matches at 9 bases. CDR3 size: 15 residues. Germline values: CDR1 SGHRS, CDR2 YFSETQ. V lost 2 bases, J lost 4 bases, and 6 bases stayed unmatched. DNA of the CDR3: TGCGCCAGCAGCTTCTCCGGGACAGGGAGCACTGAAGCTTTCTTT. Its translation: CASSFSGTGSTEAFF.

V gene TRBV2 combines with J gene TRBJ2-7, with D unclear. The length of the CDR3 is 11 residues. Germline assignment: CDR1 SNHLY and CDR2 FYNNEI. V lost 7 bases to trimming and J lost 5 bases, with 9 bases between them. The CDR3 spells CASKRRNEQYF. The CDR3 DNA is TGTGCCAGCAAACGCAGGAACGAGCAGTACTTC.

This clone occurred once. This chain uses TRBV7-3 with TRBJ1-3; no firm D call. Germline values: CDR1 SGHTA, CDR2 FQGTGA. CDR3 size: 13 residues. Trimming stripped 5 bases from V and 7 bases from J, with 12 bases between. The CDR3 sequence is CASSNGVGNTIYF. CDR3 DNA sequence: TGTGCCAGCAGCAACGGGGTCGGGAACACCATATATTTT.

This rearrangement joins TRBV6-5 to TRBJ1-4; TRBD1 matches at 8 bases. Losses at the gene ends were 5 bases for V and 3 bases for J; bases not matched to a gene: 5. The CDR3 totals 15 residues. Germline-derived CDR1 and CDR2 are MNHEY and SVGAGI. The chain's CDR3 is CASSGDRPPNEKLFF. CDR3 in DNA: TGTGCCAGCAGTGGGGACAGGCCCCCTAATGAAAAACTGTTTTTT.

The chain carries TRBV19 and TRBJ1-3, with a possible D match to TRBD1 (5 bases). Germline values: CDR1 LNHDA, CDR2 SQIVND (reference sequence). The V gene lost 7 bases and the J gene lost 2 bases, with 12 bases spanning the gap. This CDR3 is 14 amino acids long. The CDR3 nucleotides read TGTGCCAGTAAGCCCGGACATGCTGGAAACACCATATATTTT. It specifies CASKPGHAGNTIYF. Full variable domain (remainder filled in from reference TRBV19 and TRBJ1-3): DGGITQSPKYLFRKEGQNVTLSCEQNLNHDAMYWYRQDPGQGLRLIYYSQIVNDFQKGDIAEGYSVSREKKESFPLTVTSAQKNPTAFYLCASKPGHAGNTIYFGEGSWLTVV.

The gene calls are TRBV6-5 and TRBJ2-1, with D possibly matching TRBD1 (5 bases). This CDR3 region has 12 residues. V lost 2 bases and J lost 8, with 7 bases in between. Germline assignment: CDR1 MNHEY and CDR2 SVGAGI. The CDR3 nucleotides are TGTGCCAGCAGTTACGGGGCGGATGAGCAGTTCTTC. It is translated as CASSYGADEQFF.